Listed below are T cell receptor beta chains from one sample, sequenced in a study of spatial heterogeneity in lung cancer. Via MiXCR, TCRdb re-called the 5' RACE reads, giving one row per CDR3 protein. Of about 52,000 distinct CDR3 sequences in the sample, 6% to 8.5% were seen once. The sample consisted of PBMCs, taken at follow-up. The receptors here all came from a female donor with early-stage non-small cell lung cancer. CDR3s leave out the opening cysteine and the closing phenylalanine or tryptophan. D genes are given only for firm matches.

>-|TRBJ2-1|TRBV7-7
ASSFDGAAGNEQF
>-|TRBJ1-1|TRBV5-1
ASSLVRVSTEAF
>-|TRBJ2-3|TRBV7-9
ASTDILALNTDTQY
>-|TRBJ2-5|TRBV5-1
ASSLNKETQY
>TRBD1|TRBJ1-1|TRBV6-5
ATSGQGRVFNTEAF
>-|TRBJ1-1|TRBV20-1
SASLVGQSYNTGAF
>TRBD1|TRBJ1-2|TRBV7-2
ASSFRDRANYGYT
>-|TRBJ2-4|TRBV6-6
ASTTKPGDQNIQY
>TRBD1|TRBJ2-2|TRBV28
AIDRVGTGELF
>TRBD1|TRBJ1-1|TRBV12-3/TRBV12-4
ASTTRLGQGASEAF
>-|TRBJ2-3|TRBV29-1
SVFGGSDTQY
>TRBD1|TRBJ2-1|TRBV11-2
ASSSTGGYNEQF
>-|TRBJ2-5|TRBV15
ATREGGEPGKTQY
>-|TRBJ2-3|TRBV5-6
ASSFRGAEDTQY
>TRBD2|TRBJ2-5|TRBV18
ASSPPVGTSGGRHRETQY
>-|TRBJ2-3|TRBV7-2
ASSLDITSTDTQY
>-|TRBJ1-1|TRBV6-1
ASQTVWGPEAF
>TRBD1|TRBJ1-2|TRBV7-2
ASSDRDPYGYT
>-|TRBJ2-3|TRBV5-1
ASSLEDTDTQY
>-|TRBJ1-6|TRBV15
ATSRDWGKGESPLH
>TRBD2|TRBJ2-1|TRBV6-2/TRBV6-3
ASKEAGGRPF
>-|TRBJ2-3|TRBV5-1
ASSRQPDSDTQY
>TRBD2|TRBJ2-5|TRBV7-2
ASSVQAGLPQETQY
>-|TRBJ2-3|TRBV18
ASSPSPPTDTQY
>TRBD1|TRBJ2-7|TRBV7-9
ASSLAVQGAFDEQY
>TRBD1|TRBJ1-1|TRBV13
ASSRGGRGLMNTEAF
>TRBD2|TRBJ2-3|TRBV15
ATSRYSGGVTDTQY
>TRBD1|TRBJ2-7|TRBV12-3/TRBV12-4
ASSFTGGRYEQY
>TRBD2|TRBJ2-3|TRBV6-5
ASIGYGRGDRADTQY
>TRBD1|TRBJ2-7|TRBV5-1
ASSPPTGGFEQY
>-|TRBJ2-5|TRBV4-1
ASSQGAAEGRETQY